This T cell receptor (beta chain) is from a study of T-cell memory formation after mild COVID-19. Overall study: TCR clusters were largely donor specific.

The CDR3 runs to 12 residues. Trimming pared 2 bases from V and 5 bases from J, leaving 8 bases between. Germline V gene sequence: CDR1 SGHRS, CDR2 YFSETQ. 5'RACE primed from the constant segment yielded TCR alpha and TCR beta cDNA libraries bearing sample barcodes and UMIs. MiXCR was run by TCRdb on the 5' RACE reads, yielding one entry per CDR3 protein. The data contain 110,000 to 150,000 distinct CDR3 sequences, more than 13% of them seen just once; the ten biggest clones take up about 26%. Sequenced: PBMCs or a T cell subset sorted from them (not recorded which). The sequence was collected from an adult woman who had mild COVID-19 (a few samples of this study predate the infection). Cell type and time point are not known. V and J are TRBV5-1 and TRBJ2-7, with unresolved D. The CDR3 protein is CASSFRRDEQYF. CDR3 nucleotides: TGCGCCAGCAGCTTCAGGCGCGACGAGCAGTACTTC.